These 17 T cell receptor beta chains came from one sample sequenced in a study of vaccination effects on CD4 cells after COVID-19. The table came from immunoSEQ multiplex PCR; TCRdb's copy has only in-frame clones and leaves some out. The table shows tens of thousands of clones, with about 73% occurring only once. The antigens of these receptors remain unknown. Following 10 days of culture, CD4+ T cells were isolated. Two doses of either BNT162b2 or mRNA-1273 were given to each participant. The material sequenced was CD4+ T cells from PBMCs cultured without peptide, taken after COVID-19 vaccination. The receptors shown here come from a human donor who received a COVID-19 vaccine.

The chain couples TRBV5-1 to TRBJ2-3, with TRBD2 matching over 7 bases. The germline V gene has CDR1 SGHRS and CDR2 YFSETQ. The CDR3 consists of 15 residues. The V gene end was trimmed by 5 bases and the J gene end by 0 bases; junction bases not matched to a gene: 6. The CDR3 nucleotides are TGCGCCAGCAGGTCAGCGGGGAGTAGCACAGATACGCAGTATTTT. The encoded protein is CASRSAGSSTDTQYF.

This clone is a singleton in its sample. J is TRBJ2-1 and V is TRBV18, with D possibly matching TRBD2 (5 bases). Trimming took off 4 bases at V and 5 bases at J, with 15 bases between the two ends. Germline assignment: CDR1 KGHSH and CDR2 LQKENI. The CDR3 runs to 15 residues. The CDR3 spells CASSLTRTRDNEQFF. CDR3 sequence (DNA): TGTGCCAGCTCACTTACACGAACTAGAGACAATGAGCAGTTCTTC.

This rearrangement joins TRBV4-1 to TRBJ2-1; 8 bases are shared with TRBD2. Trimming cost V 0 bases and J 5 bases; bases outside gene matches: 6. Germline loops: CDR1 MGHRA, CDR2 YSYEKL. This CDR3 contains 16 residues. CDR3 amino acids: CASSQEVAGGNNEQFF. In DNA form, the CDR3 reads TGCGCCAGCAGCCAAGAAGTCGCGGGGGGTAACAATGAGCAGTTCTTC.

The V and J genes are TRBV7-5 and TRBJ2-3. TRBV7-5 is a pseudogene segment. This CDR3 region has 15 residues. Here the CDR3 DNA reads TGTGCCAGAAGCTTAGACAGGGAGGTGGCAGATACGCAGTATTTT. Residues: CARSLDREVADTQYF.

V usage is TRBV6-2 or TRBV6-3 and J usage is TRBJ1-2, with D unclear. Trimming took off 0 bases at V and 4 bases at J, with 12 bases between the two ends. This CDR3 is 15 amino acids long. Germline-derived CDR1 and CDR2 are MNHEY and SVGEGT. CDR3 sequence reads: CASSYSSSTIYGYTF. The CDR3 nucleotides read TGTGCCAGCAGTTACTCGAGTTCCACCATCTATGGCTACACCTTC.

The chain employs TRBV6-6 and TRBJ2-7; D is unresolved. Trimming removed 1 base from V and 2 bases from J, with 6 bases in between. The CDR3 consists of 13 residues. The germline gives CDR1 MNHNY, CDR2 SVGAGI (reference sequence). CDR3 coding DNA: TGTGCCAGCAGTTACTTACGGGCCTACGAGCAGTACGTC. Its protein is CASSYLRAYEQYV.

J is TRBJ1-1 and V is TRBV7-3; D uncertain. V lost 2 bases and J 6 bases, leaving 16 bases between the germline ends. The germline gives CDR1 SGHTA, CDR2 FQGTGA. The CDR3 is made up of 15 amino acids. CDR3 coding DNA: TGTGCCAGCAGCTTATCGGGGTCGATGGAGGCTGAAGCTTTCTTT. Residues: CASSLSGSMEAEAFF.

The chain combines TRBV15 with TRBJ1-5, with D possibly TRBD1 on 5 matching bases. The length of the CDR3 is 15 residues. Germline values: CDR1 LNHNV, CDR2 YYDKDF (reference sequence). Deletions cut 0 bases from V and 11 bases from J, with 17 bases between. The CDR3 DNA reads TGTGCCACCAGCAGAGAGGGCACGACCCAAGGGGCCCAGCATTTT. Its translation: CATSREGTTQGAQHF. Combining the CDR3 with reference TRBV15 and TRBJ1-5 gives the whole variable domain DAMVIQNPRYQVTQFGKPVTLSCSQTLNHNVMYWYQQKSSQAPKLLFHYYDKDFNNEADTPDNFQSRRPNTSFCFLDIRSPGLGDTAMYLCATSREGTTQGAQHFGDGTRLSIL.

The V gene is TRBV6-5, the J gene TRBJ2-5, with D perhaps matching TRBD2 (5 bases). Trimming shortened V by 0 bases and J by 5 bases, and 10 bases separated the two germline ends. The length of the CDR3 is 14 residues. Per the germline V gene, CDR1 is MNHEY and CDR2 is SVGAGI. CDR3 sequence (DNA): TGTGCCAGCAGTTACTCGACGTCTAGCGAGACCCAGTACTTC. Translated, it gives CASSYSTSSETQYF.

This clone was seen once. This rearrangement joins TRBV30 to TRBJ1-6; no clear D. CDR3 size: 12 residues. Germline V gives CDR1 GTSNPN, CDR2 SVGIG (reference sequence). V lost 1 base, J lost 5 bases, and 3 bases lay in between. CDR3 coding DNA: TGTGCCTGGAGTGCTAATAATTCACCCCTCCACTTT. It is translated as CAWSANNSPLHF.

In its sample, this clone was seen a few times. The rearrangement uses TRBV5-1 and TRBJ1-3; no firm D call. The CDR3 is 14 residues long. Germline V gene sequence: CDR1 SGHRS, CDR2 YFSETQ. Between the trimmed V and J ends, which lost 0 bases and 0 bases, there was a span of 4 bases. The CDR3 region is CASSLDLSGNTIYF. CDR3 nucleotides: TGCGCCAGCAGCTTGGATCTCTCTGGAAACACCATATATTTT. The whole variable domain, filled in from reference TRBV5-1 and TRBJ1-3, reads KAGVTQTPRYLIKTRGQQVTLSCSPISGHRSVSWYQQTPGQGLQFLFEYFSETQRNKGNFPGRFSGRQFSNSRSEMNVSTLELGDSALYLCASSLDLSGNTIYFGEGSWLTVV.

This chain connects TRBV5-1 to TRBJ2-2; D gene uncertain. Between the trimmed V and J ends, which lost 1 base and 0 bases, there was a span of 7 bases. This CDR3 has 15 residues. Germline assignment: CDR1 SGHRS and CDR2 YFSETQ. The CDR3 nucleotides read TGCGCCAGCAGCTTGACATTGGCGAACACCGGGGAGCTGTTTTTT. It codes for CASSLTLANTGELFF.

The chain couples TRBV5-1 to TRBJ2-2, with 9 bases aligning to TRBD1. The V gene's germline CDR1 is SGHRS and CDR2 YFSETQ. V lost 4 bases and J lost 1; bases outside the gene matches: 2. This CDR3 spans 15 amino acids. The CDR3 region is CASSRGQGNTGELFF. For the CDR3, the DNA is TGCGCCAGCAGCCGGGGACAGGGGAACACCGGGGAGCTGTTTTTT.

The chain recombines TRBV3-1 (or the pseudogene TRBV3-2) with TRBJ1-4, with TRBD1 identical over 8 bases. The CDR3 consists of 16 residues. Germline assignment: CDR1 LGHDT and CDR2 YNNKEL (reference sequence). V lost 0 bases, J lost 10 bases, and 10 bases stayed unmatched. Written as DNA, the CDR3 is TGTGCCAGCAGCCAAGAAGGGGCAGGGGGCTCCGGAAAACTGTTTTTT. Translating gives CASSQEGAGGSGKLFF.

The chain links TRBV5-1 to TRBJ2-5; 7 nucleotides align to TRBD2. CDR1 and CDR2 from the germline V gene are SGHRS and YFSETQ. The CDR3 sequence is 18 residues long. Unmatched junction bases numbered 11, after V lost 0 bases and J lost 0 bases. The CDR3 loop reads CASSLVTGGLKYQETQYF. CDR3 bases: TGCGCCAGCAGCTTGGTTACTGGGGGACTAAAATACCAAGAGACCCAGTACTTC. The full variable domain, in which reference TRBV5-1 and TRBJ2-5 provide the parts outside the CDR3, is KAGVTQTPRYLIKTRGQQVTLSCSPISGHRSVSWYQQTPGQGLQFLFEYFSETQRNKGNFPGRFSGRQFSNSRSEMNVSTLELGDSALYLCASSLVTGGLKYQETQYFGPGTRLLVL.

This chain uses TRBV6-5 with TRBJ2-7, with D maybe TRBD1 (5 bases). The V gene lost 0 bases and the J gene lost 7 bases, with 10 bases spanning the gap. This CDR3 is 13 amino acids long. Germline V gene lookup returns CDR1 MNHEY and CDR2 SVGAGI. The CDR3: CASSYSRGEEQYV. The CDR3, as DNA: TGTGCCAGCAGTTACTCTAGGGGTGAGGAGCAGTACGTC.

V and J are TRBV5-8 and TRBJ1-2; D call uncertain. The CDR3 loop spans 14 amino acids. V lost 2 bases, J lost 7 bases, and 15 bases lay in between. The germline CDR1 and CDR2 sequences are SGHTS and YDEGEE. This CDR3 is CASSFPGKRSGYTF. For the CDR3, the DNA is TGTGCCAGCAGCTTTCCGGGCAAGAGGAGTGGCTACACCTTC.